The rows below give T cell receptor beta chains drawn from one sample of a study of blood T cells in healthy people across ages. TCRdb processed the 5' RACE reads anew with MiXCR; each CDR3 protein has one entry. The repertoire holds some 1.7 million distinct CDR3 sequences, with approximately 28% as singletons. The specimen was blood. These receptor sequences come from a woman in her twenties or thirties in good health. Each CDR3 is given with its conserved first and last residue. The order of the fields is D gene, clone size, J gene, V gene, CDR3 DNA, CDR3 protein. D genes are given only for firm matches. Part of the rows lack a size; the others show once, few, many or a class for expanded clones.

d_gene: -
abundance: few
j_gene: TRBJ1-5
v_gene: TRBV15
CDR3nt: TGTGCCACCAGCAAGGGAGGTGGAACCAATCAGCCCCAGCATTTT
CDR3aa: CATSKGGGTNQPQHF

d_gene: TRBD1
abundance: -
j_gene: TRBJ1-2
v_gene: TRBV20-1
CDR3nt: TGCAGTGCAGGGACAGGGGAGGCCTATGGCTACACCTTC
CDR3aa: CSAGTGEAYGYTF

d_gene: TRBD2
abundance: few
j_gene: TRBJ2-5
v_gene: TRBV6-5
CDR3nt: TGTGCCAGCAGTTACTCGGCTAGCGGGAGTAGGAAGACCCAGTACTTC
CDR3aa: CASSYSASGSRKTQYF

d_gene: -
abundance: -
j_gene: TRBJ1-2
v_gene: TRBV5-1
CDR3nt: TGCGCCAGCAGCCCGCGACAGGACCTTTATGGCTACACCTTC
CDR3aa: CASSPRQDLYGYTF

d_gene: -
abundance: few
j_gene: TRBJ2-1
v_gene: TRBV4-1
CDR3nt: TGCGCCAGCAGCCAAGGGCAGACTTACAATGAGCAGTTCTTC
CDR3aa: CASSQGQTYNEQFF

d_gene: -
abundance: few
j_gene: TRBJ2-6
v_gene: TRBV27
CDR3nt: TGTGCCAGTTCGAGTACAGGGTACTCTGGGGCCAACGTCCTGACTTTC
CDR3aa: CASSSTGYSGANVLTF

d_gene: -
abundance: many
j_gene: TRBJ2-7
v_gene: TRBV6-2/TRBV6-3
CDR3nt: TGTGCCAGCAGTCGCCTCGTCCCTAGCGTCTACGAGCAGTACTTC
CDR3aa: CASSRLVPSVYEQYF

d_gene: TRBD1
abundance: few
j_gene: TRBJ1-2
v_gene: TRBV6-5
CDR3nt: TGTGCCAGCAGTTACTCGGGCGGGACAGGGCAAAGCTATGGCTACACCTTC
CDR3aa: CASSYSGGTGQSYGYTF

d_gene: TRBD1
abundance: -
j_gene: TRBJ2-1
v_gene: TRBV2
CDR3nt: TGTGCCAGCAGAGCCTCGTCCCGACAGGGGACTGAGCAGTTCTTC
CDR3aa: CASRASSRQGTEQFF

d_gene: -
abundance: few
j_gene: TRBJ2-1
v_gene: TRBV10-3
CDR3nt: TGTGCCATCAGTGGGTCCGACCCCAAGCAGTTCTTC
CDR3aa: CAISGSDPKQFF

d_gene: -
abundance: few
j_gene: TRBJ2-7
v_gene: TRBV10-3
CDR3nt: TGTGCCATCAGTGAGAGGGTAGGAGGGGACGACGAGCAGTACTTC
CDR3aa: CAISERVGGDDEQYF

d_gene: -
abundance: few
j_gene: TRBJ1-1
v_gene: TRBV20-1
CDR3nt: TGCAGTGCTAGACGGTGGGCGGACACTGAAGCTTTCTTT
CDR3aa: CSARRWADTEAFF

d_gene: -
abundance: -
j_gene: TRBJ1-5
v_gene: TRBV7-2
CDR3nt: TGTGCCAGCAGCTTAGATCCTCTCAGCAGAACAAATAGCAATCAGCCCCAGCATTTT
CDR3aa: CASSLDPLSRTNSNQPQHF

d_gene: -
abundance: -
j_gene: TRBJ1-2
v_gene: TRBV10-3
CDR3nt: TGTGCCATCAGTGATAGTTATCGGTCTAACTATGGCTACACCTTC
CDR3aa: CAISDSYRSNYGYTF

d_gene: -
abundance: many
j_gene: TRBJ2-7
v_gene: TRBV12-3/TRBV12-4
CDR3nt: TGTGCCAGCAGTTCGACTAGTGGCGAGCAGTACTTC
CDR3aa: CASSSTSGEQYF

d_gene: TRBD2
abundance: few
j_gene: TRBJ2-7
v_gene: TRBV14
CDR3nt: TGTGCCAGCAGCCATCCCACTAGCGGGAGAAACGAGCAGTACTTC
CDR3aa: CASSHPTSGRNEQYF

d_gene: -
abundance: few
j_gene: TRBJ2-1
v_gene: TRBV29-1
CDR3nt: TGCAGCGTTGAAAAGGCTCGGAACAATGGGCAGTTCTTC
CDR3aa: CSVEKARNNGQFF

d_gene: TRBD2
abundance: many
j_gene: TRBJ2-5
v_gene: TRBV4-1
CDR3nt: TGCGCCAGCAGCCAAGTCCCGGGACTAGCGGGGGTGAACCAAGAGACCCAGTACTTC
CDR3aa: CASSQVPGLAGVNQETQYF

d_gene: -
abundance: -
j_gene: TRBJ2-1
v_gene: TRBV2
CDR3nt: TGTGCCAGCAGTGGCCGACAGGGAGGTACTGAGCAGTTCTTC
CDR3aa: CASSGRQGGTEQFF

d_gene: TRBD2
abundance: -
j_gene: TRBJ2-5
v_gene: TRBV20-1
CDR3nt: TGCAGTGCTACACTAGCGGGAGTGAGGGAGGCCCAGTACTTC
CDR3aa: CSATLAGVREAQYF

d_gene: -
abundance: few
j_gene: TRBJ1-5
v_gene: TRBV6-5
CDR3nt: TGTGCCAGCAGTTTCGCGTCAGGGTTGAGCCCAGGGAATCAGCCCCAGCATTTT
CDR3aa: CASSFASGLSPGNQPQHF

d_gene: -
abundance: -
j_gene: TRBJ2-2
v_gene: TRBV7-2
CDR3nt: TGTGCCAGCAGTTCCCGGGGTAGCGGAAACACCGGGGAGCTGTTTTTT
CDR3aa: CASSSRGSGNTGELFF

d_gene: -
abundance: many
j_gene: TRBJ2-5
v_gene: TRBV9
CDR3nt: TGTGCCAGCAGCGTAGGGGGAGGATCTGGAGAGACCCAGTACTTC
CDR3aa: CASSVGGGSGETQYF

d_gene: TRBD2
abundance: many
j_gene: TRBJ2-5
v_gene: TRBV29-1
CDR3nt: TGCACCGTCAGCGGGGCAGACCAAGAGACCCAGTACTTC
CDR3aa: CTVSGADQETQYF

d_gene: -
abundance: -
j_gene: TRBJ2-5
v_gene: TRBV7-2
CDR3nt: TGTGCCAGCAGCTTCGTCCCCTTTGAGACCCAGTACTTC
CDR3aa: CASSFVPFETQYF

d_gene: TRBD2
abundance: -
j_gene: TRBJ2-7
v_gene: TRBV15
CDR3nt: TGTGCCACCAGTAATAGCGGGACCCGCTACGAGCAGTACTTC
CDR3aa: CATSNSGTRYEQYF

d_gene: TRBD2
abundance: -
j_gene: TRBJ2-3
v_gene: TRBV7-9
CDR3nt: TGTGCCAGCAGATCCAGCGGGGTAGCCCCCACAGATACGCAGTATTTT
CDR3aa: CASRSSGVAPTDTQYF

d_gene: -
abundance: -
j_gene: TRBJ1-4
v_gene: TRBV7-2
CDR3nt: TGTGCCAGCAGCTTAGATAACGTGGAGCCTAATGAAAAACTGTTTTTT
CDR3aa: CASSLDNVEPNEKLFF

d_gene: -
abundance: many
j_gene: TRBJ2-7
v_gene: TRBV24-1
CDR3nt: TGTGCCACCAGTGATTTGCGCCAGGTTAACTACGAGCAGTACTTC
CDR3aa: CATSDLRQVNYEQYF

d_gene: -
abundance: -
j_gene: TRBJ2-3
v_gene: TRBV9
CDR3nt: TGTGCCAGCAGCGTAGTCTCCCCTCCAGATACGCAGTATTTT
CDR3aa: CASSVVSPPDTQYF

d_gene: -
abundance: -
j_gene: TRBJ2-4
v_gene: TRBV6-4
CDR3nt: TGTGCCAGCACGGGGGAGGTTAACACTCAGTACTTC
CDR3aa: CASTGEVNTQYF

d_gene: -
abundance: many
j_gene: TRBJ1-2
v_gene: TRBV15
CDR3nt: TGTGCCACCAGCAATCGAGGGGTCTATGGCTACACCTTC
CDR3aa: CATSNRGVYGYTF

d_gene: -
abundance: many
j_gene: TRBJ2-3
v_gene: TRBV5-6
CDR3nt: TGTGCCAGCAGCTTGGGGACTCTAGTCAGCACAGATACGCAGTATTTT
CDR3aa: CASSLGTLVSTDTQYF

d_gene: TRBD1
abundance: -
j_gene: TRBJ1-4
v_gene: TRBV6-5
CDR3nt: TGTGCCAGCAGTCGACAGGGGTTATCTAATGAAAAACTGTTTTTT
CDR3aa: CASSRQGLSNEKLFF

d_gene: TRBD1
abundance: -
j_gene: TRBJ2-2
v_gene: TRBV9
CDR3nt: TGTGCCAGCAGATACAGGGGTGGCACCGGGGAGCTGTTTTTT
CDR3aa: CASRYRGGTGELFF

d_gene: -
abundance: -
j_gene: TRBJ2-5
v_gene: TRBV25-1
CDR3nt: TGTGCCAGCACCATGTCCGTATCGGCGCAACGAGAGACCCAGTACTTC
CDR3aa: CASTMSVSAQRETQYF

d_gene: -
abundance: -
j_gene: TRBJ2-1
v_gene: TRBV6-2/TRBV6-3
CDR3nt: TGTGCCAGCAGACGGGACTTGTTTGAGCAGTTCTTC
CDR3aa: CASRRDLFEQFF

d_gene: TRBD2
abundance: -
j_gene: TRBJ2-1
v_gene: TRBV2
CDR3nt: TGTGCCAGCACGCGGGAGGCAAGTTACAATGAGCAGTTCTTC
CDR3aa: CASTREASYNEQFF

d_gene: TRBD1
abundance: few
j_gene: TRBJ2-5
v_gene: TRBV11-2
CDR3nt: TGTGCCAGCAGCTTCAGACAGGGTACCGAGACCCAGTACTTC
CDR3aa: CASSFRQGTETQYF

d_gene: -
abundance: -
j_gene: TRBJ2-7
v_gene: TRBV29-1
CDR3nt: TGCAGCGTGTCACTTCAGACAGGAAGCTCCTACGAGCAGTACTTC
CDR3aa: CSVSLQTGSSYEQYF